These T cell receptor beta chains were read from a single sample in a study of blood T cell repertoires in COVID-19. Measured with immunoSEQ multiplex PCR; TCRdb has only the in-frame clones, and not every one. Seen here are a few hundred thousand clones, roughly 86% observed once, and the top ten hold roughly 1.6%. Material for sequencing was peripheral blood. Receptor source: a woman between 50 and 59 years old with acute or convalescent COVID-19. The conserved cysteine and the conserved F or W are not part of the CDR3 here. The D gene is left open where the match is weak.

d_call j_call v_call cdr3_aa
TRBD1 TRBJ1-5 TRBV6-1 ASSGWGQAVNQPQH
- TRBJ1-2 TRBV3-1/TRBV3-2 ASSQDRTVPMKNYGYT
TRBD2 TRBJ2-3 TRBV30 AWRPTSGRPDTQY
- TRBJ2-2 TRBV24-1 ATSDLHTDMNTGELF
- TRBJ1-1 TRBV7-3 ASSPNGVLAF
- TRBJ1-2 TRBV7-9 ATPPTQGANYGYT
TRBD1 TRBJ1-1 TRBV23-1 ASSQETGGSSTEAF
TRBD1 TRBJ1-4 TRBV27 ASRIGQGVEKLF
TRBD1 TRBJ1-5 TRBV30 AWSVTGVDQPQH
TRBD2 TRBJ2-1 TRBV28 ASGGGYNEQF
- TRBJ2-7 TRBV28 ASSPRAIYEQY
- TRBJ2-1 TRBV20-1 SASWPGGRDEQF
- TRBJ1-1 TRBV13 ASSLDSRTEAF
- TRBJ2-5 TRBV18 ASSPTGTETQY
TRBD2 TRBJ2-7 TRBV28 ASTFGLAGSEQY
- TRBJ1-6 TRBV18 ASSPPIPNSPLH
TRBD2 TRBJ2-1 TRBV7-3 ASSLRGLAGEQF
- TRBJ1-4 TRBV7-2 ASSFGGFEKLF
- TRBJ1-5 TRBV25-1 ASSDRLDNQPQH
TRBD1 TRBJ1-1 TRBV5-1 ASSSMTGWDTEAF
- TRBJ2-2 TRBV27 ASTGTLSTGELF
- TRBJ1-3 TRBV4-2 ASSQDEGERNTIY
TRBD1 TRBJ1-1 TRBV7-2 ASRQTGQMNTEAF
- TRBJ1-2 TRBV15 ATSREGGYGYT
- TRBJ2-1 TRBV7-3 ASSVALARNEQF
- TRBJ1-5 TRBV10-3 AISETGRYNQPQH
TRBD2 TRBJ2-7 TRBV4-3 ASSRAGVSYEQY
- TRBJ2-1 TRBV9 ASSVGGHSSYNEQF
- TRBJ2-7 TRBV5-1 ASSFYGDEQY
- TRBJ1-6 TRBV7-9 ARKVIGRNYNSPLH
- TRBJ2-1 TRBV4-2 ASSQVKESLEQF
TRBD2 TRBJ2-7 TRBV14 ASSQDRAGGFLSYEQY
- TRBJ2-1 TRBV5-1 ASSLQGVSSYNEQF
- TRBJ2-3 TRBV28 ASRADLLTDTQY
TRBD1 TRBJ1-2 TRBV23-1 ASSQPGQPQSGYT
- TRBJ2-3 TRBV5-1 ASSLRLEPLGTDTQY
- TRBJ2-7 TRBV28 ASSKDRNYEQY
TRBD2 TRBJ2-7 TRBV6-1 ASSEAVGLADHEQY
TRBD2 TRBJ2-2 TRBV4-2 ASSQDLVAGGFTGELF
- TRBJ2-2 TRBV27 ASRDQGEVTGELF
TRBD2 TRBJ2-1 TRBV18 ASSPFQPRTSGRGDNEQF
- TRBJ2-7 TRBV28 ASSLPGHYYEQY